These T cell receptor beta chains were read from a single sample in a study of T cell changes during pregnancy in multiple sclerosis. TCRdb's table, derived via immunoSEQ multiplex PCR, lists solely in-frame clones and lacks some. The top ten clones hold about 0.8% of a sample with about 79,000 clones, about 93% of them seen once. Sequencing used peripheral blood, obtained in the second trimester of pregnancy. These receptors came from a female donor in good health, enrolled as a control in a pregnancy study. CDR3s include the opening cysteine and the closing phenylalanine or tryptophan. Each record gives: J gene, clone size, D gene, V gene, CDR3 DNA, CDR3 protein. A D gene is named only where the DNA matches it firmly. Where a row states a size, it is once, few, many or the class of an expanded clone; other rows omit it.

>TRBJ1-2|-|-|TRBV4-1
TGCGCCAGCAGCTCCACTGGGGGGGCGGGGGGCTACACCTTC
CASSSTGGAGGYTF
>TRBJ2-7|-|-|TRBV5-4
TGTGCCAGCAGTATAGGGGTTTCCTACGAGCAGTACTTC
CASSIGVSYEQYF
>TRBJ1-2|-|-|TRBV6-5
TGTGCCAGCAGTTACGGGCGTTTTAACTATGGCTACACCTTC
CASSYGRFNYGYTF
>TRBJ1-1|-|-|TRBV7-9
TGTGCCAGCAGCTTAGTTCAGGGTGCCACTGAAGCTTTCTTT
CASSLVQGATEAFF
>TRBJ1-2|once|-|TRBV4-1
TGCGCCAGCAGCCAAGATAGGGGCACAGGGACCGGCTACACCTTC
CASSQDRGTGTGYTF
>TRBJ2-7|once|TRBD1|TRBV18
TGTGCCAGCCGAACAGATCAGGGGGCACGTCACGAGCAGTACTTC
CASRTDQGARHEQYF
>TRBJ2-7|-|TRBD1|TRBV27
TGTGCCAGCAGTTTATCGGTGGGACAGGGAAACGAGCAGTACTTC
CASSLSVGQGNEQYF
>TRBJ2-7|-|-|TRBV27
TGTGCCAGCAGTTTGTTCGGGGCCTACGAGCAGTACTTC
CASSLFGAYEQYF
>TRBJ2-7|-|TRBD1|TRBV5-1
TGCGCCAGCAGCTGGGGGGACAGGAGCGCCTACGAGCAGTACTTC
CASSWGDRSAYEQYF
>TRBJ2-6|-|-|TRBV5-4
TGTGCCAGCAGCTTGATACAGGGTAAGGCCAACGTCCTGACTTTC
CASSLIQGKANVLTF
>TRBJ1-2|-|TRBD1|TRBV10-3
TGTGCCATCAGTGCGACAGGGGGCGAAAGTTCTGGCTACACCTTC
CAISATGGESSGYTF
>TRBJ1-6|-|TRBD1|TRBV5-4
TGTGCCAGCAGCCCCGGAGCAGGGGGCGGTTCACCCCTCCACTTT
CASSPGAGGGSPLHF
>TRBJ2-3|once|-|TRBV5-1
TGCGCCAGCAGCTTGGTGACAGCCGATACGCAGTATTTT
CASSLVTADTQYF
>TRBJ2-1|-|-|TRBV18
TGTGCCAGCTCACCACCGCAGGGGAAGGATGAGCAGTTCTTC
CASSPPQGKDEQFF
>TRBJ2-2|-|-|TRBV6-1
TGTGCCAGCAGTGCCGGGTCCTACACCGGGGAGCTGTTTTTT
CASSAGSYTGELFF
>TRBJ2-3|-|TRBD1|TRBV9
TGTGCCAGCAGCGTAGGTCCTGGGACAGGGGAACTCAGCACAGATACGCAGTATTTT
CASSVGPGTGELSTDTQYF
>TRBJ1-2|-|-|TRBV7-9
TGTGCCAGCAGCGCCACCAGGGAAGGGGCCTATGGCTACACCTTC
CASSATREGAYGYTF
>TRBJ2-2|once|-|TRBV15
TGTGCCACCAGCAGAGATCGGGAGATCGGGGAGCTGTTTTTT
CATSRDREIGELFF
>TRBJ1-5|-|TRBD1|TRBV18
TGTGCCAGCTCACCCTCCGGGACAGGGAAGGGACAGCCCCAGCATTTT
CASSPSGTGKGQPQHF
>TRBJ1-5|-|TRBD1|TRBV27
TGTGCCAGCAGTTCAGGGGGTAGTCGTGGTCAGCCCCAGCATTTT
CASSSGGSRGQPQHF
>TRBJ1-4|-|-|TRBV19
TGTGCCAGTAGTATGGGTGGACAGACCCTTTCGGAAAAACTGTTTTTT
CASSMGGQTLSEKLFF
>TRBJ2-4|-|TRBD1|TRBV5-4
TGTGCCAGCAGCTTGGGGGGGACAGGGGGTACACAAAACATTCAGTACTTC
CASSLGGTGGTQNIQYF
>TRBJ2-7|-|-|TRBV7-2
TGTGCCAGCAGCCCCAGCTCCTACGAGCAGTACTTC
CASSPSSYEQYF
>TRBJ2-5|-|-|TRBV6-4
TGTGCCAGCAGTGACGGGTGGGGGGGCGTGGAGACCCAGTACTTC
CASSDGWGGVETQYF
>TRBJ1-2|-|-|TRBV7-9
TGTGCCAGCACGATGGACTCCTATGGCTACACCTTC
CASTMDSYGYTF
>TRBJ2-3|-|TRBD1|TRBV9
TGTGCCAGCAGCTCCCACTCGGACAGGGGGTTAAGCTATACGCAGTATTTT
CASSSHSDRGLSYTQYF
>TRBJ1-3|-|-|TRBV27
TGTGCCAGCAGCCAAGGAAACACCATATATTTT
CASSQGNTIYF
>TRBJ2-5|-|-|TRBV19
TGTGCCAGTCAAAGGTGGCTAGCTGCAGCAGAGACCCAGTACTTC
CASQRWLAAAETQYF
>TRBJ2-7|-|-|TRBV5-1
TGCGCCAGCAGCTCCACAGAAACCTACTCCTACGAGCAGTACTTC
CASSSTETYSYEQYF
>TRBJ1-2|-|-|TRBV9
TGTGCCAGCAGCGCTATGGGGCAGGGGTTCAATGGCTACACCTTC
CASSAMGQGFNGYTF
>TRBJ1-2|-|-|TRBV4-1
TGCGCCAGCAGCCAAGACTGGGGCATCGAGGGCTACACCTTC
CASSQDWGIEGYTF
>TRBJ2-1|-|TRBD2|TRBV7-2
TGTGCCAGCCTACTTCGGTCGACTAGCCGCTACAATGAGCAGTTCTTC
CASLLRSTSRYNEQFF
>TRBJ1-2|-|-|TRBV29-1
TGCAGCGTTGAGGGCAGGTTATATGGCTACACCTTC
CSVEGRLYGYTF
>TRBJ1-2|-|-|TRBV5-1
TGCGCCAGCAGCTTGGTCAGGTCTCATGGCTACACCTTC
CASSLVRSHGYTF
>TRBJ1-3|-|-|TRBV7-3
TGTGCCAGCAGCTTAGACAGTAGGACCATATATTTT
CASSLDSRTIYF
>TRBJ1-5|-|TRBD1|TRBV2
TGTGCCAGCAGTCCCGGACAGGTACTAAATCAGCCCCAGCATTTT
CASSPGQVLNQPQHF